This TCR beta chain stems from a study of cytomegalovirus exposure and HLA in healthy donors (dated by TCRdb to 2017 to 2019). For the wider study: The 670 or so repertoires of the first cohort and the approximately 130 validation repertoires were produced on the same platform, according to a later analysis. High-throughput TCR immunosequencing, statistical association of individual TCRs with disease status, and machine learning were combined to predict cytomegalovirus infection status. In addition to the first cohort of 666 subjects, a separate validation cohort of 120 different subjects was used. The study was designed to test whether signatures of past pathogen exposure could be identified by cataloging public T cell receptors. What the authors observed across the whole study: A later analysis had no HLA typing for the validation cohort, so co-occurrence there was scored across all 120 or so repertoires. In both the original and validation cohorts, the classifier was reported to diagnose cytomegalovirus status with high specificity and sensitivity. Across donors, most TCR sequences were observed very rarely, whereas some public TCRs were present in many individuals. In the study, some 180 TCR beta chains were listed as associated with cytomegalovirus. In vitro tests confirmed that three of the cytomegalovirus-associated TCR beta chains recognize cytomegalovirus antigens. According to the authors, the approach could potentially be generalized to other disease states and immunological phenotypes. A later analysis found that TCRs clustered in the first cohort also tended to co-occur in the 120 validation repertoires, with roughly 95% of cluster scores above 0.

This clone was seen a few times. The antigen it recognizes is unknown. No quality values exist for individual bases; no much larger clone is one base distant. Receptor amplification or capture employed the immunoSEQ multiplex PCR assay. Turning to the authors' computational methods: A statistical classification framework was built to diagnose cytomegalovirus status from the catalog of TCR beta chain sequences. The immuneACCESS repertoire file appears here via TCRdb, limited to in-frame rearrangements. These files lack a portion of the clones; in checked studies, under half of the deficit traces to unresolved V genes, and the cause of the others is not known. V and J calls and clone size are as listed in that table; D and trimming were resolved from the DNA. In this sample the table shows roughly 330,000 clones, approximately 86% of which occur a single time. Approximately 1.1% of the sample belongs to the ten largest clones.

Donors formed part of the validation cohort, which comprised some 120 subjects and was distinct from the first cohort of over 500 subjects. The sequence derives from a young woman in good health and CMV-seropositive. Sequencing used PBMCs.

The DNA is as follows: TGTGCCATCAGTGAGTCGGGGGCCCCGTCGAGGCAGCCCCAGCATTTT. Its translation reads: CAISESGAPSRQPQHF. Recombination joined TRBV10-3 with TRBJ1-5; the D gene is perhaps TRBD1, from 6 matching bases. V is cut by 0 bases and J by 7 bases, and the space between the germline ends is 16 bases. Including the terminal cysteine and phenylalanine, the CDR3 comprises 16 residues. Of all the DNA, just the CDR3 is kept, 48 bases in frame from base 1. According to the germline V gene, CDR1 reads ENHRY and CDR2 reads SYGVKD.